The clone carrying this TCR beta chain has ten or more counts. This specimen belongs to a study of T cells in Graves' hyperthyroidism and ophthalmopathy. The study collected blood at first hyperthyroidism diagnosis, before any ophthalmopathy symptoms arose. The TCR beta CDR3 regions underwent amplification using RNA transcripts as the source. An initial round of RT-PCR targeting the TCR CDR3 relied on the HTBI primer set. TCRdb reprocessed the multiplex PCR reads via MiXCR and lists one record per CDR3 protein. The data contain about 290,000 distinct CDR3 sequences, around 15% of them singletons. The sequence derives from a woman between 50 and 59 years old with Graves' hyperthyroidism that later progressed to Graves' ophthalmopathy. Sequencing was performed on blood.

The DNA for the CDR3 is TGCAGTGCCAAGACAGTTTCCTATGGCTACACCTTC. Translating it yields CSAKTVSYGYTF. The chain couples TRBV20-1 to TRBJ1-2, with D possibly matching TRBD1 (5 bases). Deletions cut 6 bases from V and 4 bases from J, with 12 bases between. This CDR3 comprises 12 residues. The V gene's germline CDR1 is DFQATT and CDR2 SNEGSKA (reference sequence).